A selection of T cell receptor beta chains follows, all from one sample in a study of OX40 agonist ivuxolimab in advanced cancers. Produced via immunoSEQ multiplex PCR; TCRdb's table is partial and in-frame only. Found here are more than 40,000 clones, roughly 86% of them singletons; the top ten hold less than 1.3%. Sequences were derived from CD4+ or CD8+ T cells sorted from blood, sampled in a trial of the OX40 agonist ivuxolimab. The receptors were sampled from an adult with an advanced solid tumor such as melanoma, head and neck, liver or kidney cancer. Both conserved end residues are trimmed from each CDR3. Only some rows state a clone size, as once, few, many or a class for expanded clones.

V gene	clone size	CDR3 length	CDR3 protein
TRBV6-4	NA	11	ASSGQGCTEAF
TRBV7-2	NA	13	ASSLRTGGMRGYT
TRBV28	NA	13	ASSSQGGTTDTQY
TRBV10-3	NA	15	AIGDRLAGVGGNIQY
TRBV7-3	NA	10	ASSLSVNEQF
TRBV23-1	NA	12	ASTLLEISYEQY
TRBV7-2	NA	14	ASSLMGQGLADTQY
TRBV4-3	NA	14	ASSQVMGRHTDTQY
TRBV7-2	NA	16	ASSLNPGTGAGANVLT
TRBV7-9	NA	11	ASSLNSRTGYT
TRBV29-1	NA	13	SVDVPAVTYNEQF
TRBV27	NA	11	ASSFRVWETQY
TRBV4-3	NA	15	ASSQFGTSGLENIQY
TRBV11-2	NA	14	ASSLDRTPPYNEQF
TRBV12-5	NA	13	ASGLRGADVYEQY
TRBV7-3	NA	12	ASSLSRDRETQY
TRBV18	NA	13	ASSISNIGILEQF
TRBV11-3	NA	14	ASSLATRIGDNEQF
TRBV18	NA	14	ASSPVLAGDSLGQF
TRBV27	NA	12	ASSWGRSAGELF
TRBV11-2	NA	14	ASSVLAGGAYNEQF
TRBV5-1	NA	9	ASSLINTQY
TRBV9	NA	15	ASSVAWLGSSGNTIY
TRBV9	NA	13	ASSVVDYREETQY
TRBV7-2	NA	14	ASSLEGQSRNQPQH
TRBV7-6	NA	14	ASSLVGGRSTDTQY
TRBV5-6	NA	10	ASSKDRNEQF
TRBV5-6	NA	14	ASSLVQGPGANVLT
TRBV4-1	NA	15	ASSQDPGSRRTDTQY
TRBV28	NA	11	ASSLTKGTEAF
TRBV4-3	NA	11	ASSLGQGDGYT
TRBV29-1	NA	13	SVEGGKNPNYGYT
TRBV19	NA	11	ASKGLDTGELF
TRBV5-6	NA	15	ASSLVGGSSPYNEQF
TRBV25-1	NA	12	ASSDWAGNSPLH
TRBV4-3	NA	14	ASSQRRLAESYEQY
TRBV6-9	NA	12	ASSYRGVNTEAF
TRBV7-3	NA	13	ASSPLGGAGEKLF
TRBV7-2	NA	13	ASSTRQGAYNEQF
TRBV6-5	NA	14	ASSYGTLGGPDTQY
TRBV2	once	12	ASSKAQAHEKLF
TRBV2	NA	12	ASSVTKDKDTQY
TRBV18	NA	11	ASSPEVADTQY
TRBV11-1	NA	12	ASRTSGSSNEQF
TRBV5-6	NA	13	ASSFLGPGANVLT
TRBV5-5	NA	13	ASSYTGYQWDEQY
TRBV29-1	NA	12	SVGPGLATDTQY
TRBV19	NA	13	ASSSRLALNNEQF
TRBV7-3	once	12	ASSPSRDTDTQY
TRBV5-1	NA	12	ASSSMGGGSEQY
TRBV6-1	few	15	ASSGTDWSSYNSPLH
TRBV29-1	NA	12	SVGTSGGSYEQY
TRBV19	NA	12	ASSANGRYYGYT
TRBV19	once	11	ASSGQGLLKQY
TRBV6-5	NA	14	ASSYSAGGFTDTQY
TRBV7-2	NA	10	ASSLGPRMGY